This T cell receptor (beta chain) originates from a study of blood T cell repertoires in COVID-19. The overall study: Sample material is recorded as cDNA or gDNA derived from T cells, B-cell-depleted T cells, or PBMCs.

Some clones are missing from TCRdb's copy, which holds only in-frame ones; the method was immunoSEQ multiplex PCR. The data contain about 170,000 clones, 85% of them singletons. Germline assignment: CDR1 MDHEN and CDR2 SYDVKM. The CDR3 totals 13 residues. V lost 3 bases and J 6 bases, leaving 9 bases between the germline ends. The clonotype was recovered from a human donor with acute or convalescent COVID-19. The donor label of this sample is uncertain. Sequencing was performed on peripheral blood. The rearrangement joins TRBV28 to TRBJ1-5, with D tentatively TRBD1 (5 bases). The CDR3 protein is CASSLGGRQPQHF. In nucleotides, the CDR3 is TGTGCCAGCAGTTTGGGGGGACGTCAGCCCCAGCATTTT.